The 8 T cell receptor beta chains below were found in one sample sequenced in a study of blood T cell repertoires in COVID-19. TCRdb's copy holds only in-frame clones and misses some; the assay was immunoSEQ multiplex PCR. The sample includes 30,000 to 40,000 clones, 70% to 80% of them seen just once. Sequenced sample: peripheral blood. The source of these receptors is a man between 65 and 85 years old with acute or convalescent COVID-19.

The rearrangement links TRBV7-9 to TRBJ1-2; 11 nucleotides line up with TRBD1. The ends lost 6 bases at V and 8 bases at J; junction bases unmatched: 8. Germline V CDR1 and CDR2: SEHNR, FQNEAQ (reference sequence). The CDR3 consists of 14 residues. CDR3 DNA: TGTGCCAGCAGGTCTGGACAGGGGGCGAGGGGCTACACCTTC. Amino acid sequence: CASRSGQGARGYTF.

The V gene is TRBV7-6, the J gene TRBJ1-5, with D possibly being TRBD1 (5 bases). The CDR3 spans 15 residues. V was shortened by 1 base and J by 3 bases, with 10 bases between the two germline ends. Germline V gene lookup returns CDR1 SGHVS and CDR2 FNYEAQ. The DNA for the CDR3 is TGTGCCAGCAGCTTAGGACAGAGTTACAATCAGCCCCAGCATTTT. Amino acids: CASSLGQSYNQPQHF.

This clone was found once. The chain uses TRBV2 and TRBJ1-1, with D tentatively TRBD1 (6 bases). The CDR3 runs to 15 residues. The V end was cut by 7 bases, the J end by 0 bases, with 15 bases between. Per germline, CDR1 SNHLY and CDR2 FYNNEI. The CDR3 DNA reads TGTGCCAGCACCCAACAGGGTTGGGTGAACACTGAAGCTTTCTTT. Translated, it gives CASTQQGWVNTEAFF.

This chain connects TRBV7-2 to TRBJ1-1; D not certain. The germline CDR1 and CDR2 sequences are SGHTA and FQGNSA. This CDR3 is built from 12 residues. V lost 5 bases, J lost 7 bases, and 11 bases lay in between. The CDR3 region has the DNA TGTGCCAGCAGCCCCCCTGGGCTTGAAGCTTTCTTT. Translated: CASSPPGLEAFF. Complete variable domain (other parts from reference TRBV7-2 and TRBJ1-1): GAGVSQSPSNKVTEKGKDVELRCDPISGHTALYWYRQSLGQGLEFLIYFQGNSAPDKSGLPSDRFSAERTGGSVSTLTIQRTQQEDSAVYLCASSPPGLEAFFGQGTRLTVV.

The chain uses TRBV4-3 and TRBJ2-1, with 7 bases that match TRBD1. V trimming: 0 bases; J trimming: 4 bases; junction bases outside the gene matches: 3. The CDR3 has 15 residues. From germline, CDR1 is LGHNA and CDR2 YSLEER. In DNA, the CDR3 is TGCGCCAGCAGCCAAGAAAGACAGGGATACAATGAGCAGTTCTTC. Its protein is CASSQERQGYNEQFF.

The V call is TRBV5-1, the J call TRBJ2-3; 9 bases are a match to TRBD1. Per germline, CDR1 SGHRS and CDR2 YFSETQ. This CDR3 is built from 16 residues. The V gene end was trimmed by 2 bases and the J gene end by 5 bases; junction bases not matched to a gene: 9. CDR3: CASSLQGASVQDTQYF. CDR3 in DNA: TGCGCCAGCAGCTTACAGGGGGCGAGCGTTCAAGATACGCAGTATTTT.

The chain joins TRBV28 to TRBJ1-2; 11 bases match TRBD1. This CDR3 contains 14 residues. Germline assignment: CDR1 MDHEN and CDR2 SYDVKM. With 6 bases clipped from V and 3 bases from J, the junction kept 3 bases outside the gene matches. The chain's CDR3 is CASSRDRGYYGYTF. The CDR3 DNA sequence: TGTGCCAGCAGCCGGGACAGGGGGTACTATGGCTACACCTTC.

The chain links TRBV7-8 to TRBJ2-1, with 16 bases aligning to TRBD2. The germline gives CDR1 SGHVS, CDR2 FQNEAQ. The trim removed 3 bases at V and 6 bases at J, leaving 2 bases unmatched. The CDR3 length is 16 residues. Here the CDR3 reads CASSFGTSGRANEQFF. CDR3 sequence (DNA): TGTGCCAGCAGCTTTGGGACTAGCGGGAGGGCCAATGAGCAGTTCTTC. Full variable domain (missing parts from reference TRBV7-8 and TRBJ2-1): GAGVSQSPRYKVAKRGQDVALRCDPISGHVSLFWYQQALGQGPEFLTYFQNEAQLDKSGLPSDRFFAERPEGSVSTLKIQRTQQEDSAVYLCASSFGTSGRANEQFFGPGTRLTVL.